One sample yielded the 12 T cell receptor beta chains listed below, sequenced in a study of T cell responses to AZD1222 COVID-19 vaccine (dated by TCRdb to the early 2020s). The intended sense of this specimen's time point label: baseline before first vaccination. Library construction relied on the immunoSEQ multiplex PCR assay. TCRdb provides this immuneACCESS table in a form limited to in-frame rearrangements. Some clones are lacking; in checked studies, under half of them reflect an unresolved V gene, and why the rest are absent is not known. This sample lists fewer than 150,000 clones; around nine tenths were detected once. The ten largest clonotypes hold about 4.5% of the sample. The sample here was peripheral blood, taken on day 0 of AZD1222 vaccination. The origin of the receptors is an adult in good health.

V and J are TRBV7-9 and TRBJ2-1; D is undetermined. Looked up from germline, CDR1 is SEHNR and CDR2 is FQNEAQ (reference sequence). The V end was cut by 8 bases, the J end by 6 bases, with 5 bases between. This CDR3 region has 10 residues. CDR3 loop: CASFGNEQFF. CDR3 coding DNA: TGTGCCAGCTTCGGCAATGAGCAGTTCTTC.

CDR3 protein: CASSLTGWASYGYTF. The CDR3 nucleotides are TGTGCCAGCAGCTTAACCGGGTGGGCGTCATATGGCTACACCTTC. The rearrangement uses TRBV7-2 and TRBJ1-2, with D uncertain. The CDR3 has 15 amino acids. V was pared by 2 bases and J by 5 bases, with 15 bases between. Germline CDR1 is SGHTA and CDR2 is FQGNSA.

With respect to this clone: The same CDR3 is also encoded by other DNA sequences in this sample. This rearrangement joins TRBV27 to TRBJ1-1; D is perhaps TRBD1 (5 bases). The V end lost 4 bases, the J end lost 0 bases, and 9 bases lay between the germline ends. The V gene's germline CDR1 is MNHEY and CDR2 SMNVEV (reference sequence). This CDR3 is 14 amino acids long. CDR3 coding DNA: TGTGCCAGCAGTTCGACAGTAATGAACACTGAAGCTTTCTTT. This gives the protein CASSSTVMNTEAFF.

V is TRBV27 and J is TRBJ2-3; TRBD2 matches 8 bases. This CDR3 contains 15 residues. Per germline, CDR1 MNHEY and CDR2 SMNVEV (reference sequence). The junction had 4 bases not matched to a gene; V was cut back by 3 bases and J by 2 bases. CDR3 DNA sequence: TGTGCCAGCAGTTTTTGGCGGGGGGACACAGATACGCAGTATTTT. Its translation: CASSFWRGDTDTQYF.

The V call is TRBV6-5, the J call TRBJ1-5; perhaps TRBD1 as D (6 bases). The CDR3 has 16 amino acids. CDR1 is MNHEY and CDR2 is SVGAGI in the germline V gene. The ends were cut back, 0 bases at V and 4 bases at J, with 13 bases in the middle. CDR3 in DNA: TGTGCCAGCAGTTACTCGTCGAGGGGGGATAATCAGCCCCAGCATTTT. It is translated as CASSYSSRGDNQPQHF.

V and J are TRBV18 and TRBJ2-5; the D call may be TRBD1 or TRBD2 (5 bases each). Trimming pared 3 bases from V and 6 bases from J, leaving 14 bases between. CDR1 is KGHSH, CDR2 LQKENI, per germline. This CDR3 has 14 residues. CDR3 in DNA: TGTGCCAGCTCACCCGGGACGCCCGGACAGACCCAGTACTTC. It encodes CASSPGTPGQTQYF.

V usage is TRBV6-5 and J usage is TRBJ1-2; D possibly corresponds to TRBD1 (5 bases). The CDR3 totals 14 residues. The V end lost 7 bases, the J end lost 3 bases, and 15 bases lay between the germline ends. The germline gives CDR1 MNHEY, CDR2 SVGAGI. The CDR3 sequence is CASTEVGTDYGYTF. CDR3 DNA: TGTGCCAGCACCGAGGTGGGGACGGACTATGGCTACACCTTC.

The rearrangement joins TRBV11-2 to TRBJ2-7; D is ambiguous. Germline V gene sequence: CDR1 SGHAT, CDR2 FQNNGV. The CDR3 totals 14 residues. V gave up 5 bases and J gave up 5 bases, with 16 bases separating them. For the CDR3, the DNA is TGTGCCAGCAGCATAAGGGCCAGGTTGGACGAGCAGTACTTC. It is translated as CASSIRARLDEQYF.

The chain is built from TRBV12-1 and TRBJ2-2; whether TRBD2, the table's D call, matches the DNA was not checked. TRBV12-1 is labeled a pseudogene. This CDR3 comprises 20 residues. The CDR3 reads CASSFPLRASGREGTGELFF. In DNA, the CDR3 is TGTGCCAGCAGCTTTCCACTTAGGGCTAGCGGGAGGGAAGGAACCGGGGAGCTGTTTTTT.

The genes are TRBV4-2 and TRBJ1-2, with a tentative D call TRBD1 (6 bases). V was trimmed by 4 bases and J by 3 bases, leaving 18 bases between them. CDR1 LGHNA and CDR2 YNFKEQ come from the germline V gene. The CDR3 extends over 16 amino acids. The CDR3 DNA is TGTGCCAGCAGCCCCCGGGCGGGGGGCGCCTACTATGGCTACACCTTC. Translating it yields CASSPRAGGAYYGYTF.

The chain uses TRBV6-5 and TRBJ2-7; TRBD1 is a possible D gene (6 bases). Trimming took off 2 bases at V and 2 bases at J, with 10 bases between the two ends. The CDR3 contains 14 residues. CDR1 MNHEY and CDR2 SVGAGI come from the germline V gene. Here the CDR3 DNA reads TGTGCCAGCAGTTACACACAGGGAGCCTACGAGCAGTACTTC. Encoded protein: CASSYTQGAYEQYF.

In its sample, this clone was seen once. This chain connects TRBV7-9 to TRBJ1-3, with D perhaps TRBD1 (5 bases). From germline, CDR1 is SEHNR and CDR2 FQNEAQ (reference sequence). The CDR3 totals 14 residues. The ends were cut back, 5 bases at V and 1 base at J, with 9 bases in the middle. Written as DNA, the CDR3 is TGTGCCAGCAGCCTAGGGACTTCTGGAAACACCATATATTTT. Its translation is CASSLGTSGNTIYF.